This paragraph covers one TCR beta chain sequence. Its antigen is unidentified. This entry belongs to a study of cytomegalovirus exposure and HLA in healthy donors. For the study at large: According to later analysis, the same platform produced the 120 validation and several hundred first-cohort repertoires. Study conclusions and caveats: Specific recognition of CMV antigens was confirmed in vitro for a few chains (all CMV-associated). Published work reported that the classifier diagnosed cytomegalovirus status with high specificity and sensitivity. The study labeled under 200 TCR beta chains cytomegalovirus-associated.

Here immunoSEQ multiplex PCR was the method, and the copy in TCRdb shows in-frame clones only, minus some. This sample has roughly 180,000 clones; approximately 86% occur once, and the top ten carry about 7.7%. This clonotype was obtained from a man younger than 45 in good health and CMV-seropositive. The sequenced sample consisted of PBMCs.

In nucleotides, the CDR3 is TGTGCCAGTAGTATAGGAGGCGTCCACGAGCAGTACTTC. Protein sequence: CASSIGGVHEQYF. J is TRBJ2-7 and V is TRBV19, with no clear D. This CDR3 has 13 residues. Germline V gene lookup returns CDR1 LNHDA and CDR2 SQIVND (reference sequence). Trimming took 1 base from V and 5 from J, leaving 9 bases between them.